The rows below give T cell receptor beta chains drawn from one sample of a study of CD8 T cell repertoires and HIV-1 epitope variants. Method: immunoSEQ multiplex PCR; TCRdb's copy keeps in-frame clones and lacks some. Of 4,000 to 5,500 clones listed, about 66% are singletons. These TCRs' antigens remain unknown. Sequenced input: cultured CD8+ T cells derived from PBMCs. The source is a male donor with HIV. The conserved cysteine and the conserved F or W are not part of the CDR3 here. D genes are given only for firm matches. The size field is filled for only some rows; it gives once, few, many or a size class.

J | length | V | size | D | CDR3
TRBJ1-1 | 16 | TRBV9 | few | TRBD1 | ASSVTGQGQGTGTEAF
TRBJ1-3 | 12 | TRBV6-5 | . | TRBD1 | ASWEGASGNTIY
TRBJ2-7 | 12 | TRBV10-2 | . | . | ASSELNGAYEQY
TRBJ1-5 | 13 | TRBV15 | . | . | ATSSRPNSNQPQH
TRBJ2-1 | 13 | TRBV2 | . | TRBD2 | ASSDVGLARDEQF
TRBJ2-7 | 13 | TRBV7-6 | . | . | ASSLEADSYYEQY
TRBJ1-5 | 14 | TRBV28 | once | . | ASSALGGVGNQPQH
TRBJ2-1 | 12 | TRBV5-4 | . | . | ASSLPLRQDEQF
TRBJ1-1 | 12 | TRBV11-2 | . | . | ASSLGNMNTEAF
TRBJ2-7 | 13 | TRBV27 | . | . | ASSTPGREAYEQY
TRBJ2-7 | 12 | TRBV5-8 | . | . | ASSLPPRSYEQY
TRBJ2-1 | 10 | TRBV7-9 | . | . | ASSLRIDEQF
TRBJ2-1 | 13 | TRBV9 | . | TRBD1 | ASSVGTGGHNEQF
TRBJ2-1 | 11 | TRBV13 | . | . | ASTLRLDNEQF
TRBJ2-7 | 13 | TRBV28 | . | TRBD1 | ASKDDRDRGDKQY
TRBJ2-7 | 12 | TRBV7-9 | . | . | ASSLGTLAHEQY
TRBJ2-7 | 11 | TRBV4-3 | . | . | ASSRILDYEQY
TRBJ2-5 | 12 | TRBV7-9 | once | . | ASSLRGTQETQY
TRBJ2-7 | 11 | TRBV19 | few | . | ASSISISYEQY
TRBJ1-1 | 10 | TRBV30 | . | . | AWMGVNTEAF
TRBJ2-7 | 14 | TRBV9 | . | TRBD1 | ASSVGETGHANEQY
TRBJ1-1 | 10 | TRBV6-5 | . | . | ASSPTQTEAF
TRBJ2-1 | 14 | TRBV7-8 | . | TRBD2 | ASSDAGGRTYNEQF
TRBJ1-5 | 11 | TRBV28 | . | TRBD1 | ASSLAGGEPQH
TRBJ2-5 | 8 | TRBV5-4 | . | . | ATPAETQY
TRBJ1-5 | 11 | TRBV4-3 | . | . | ASSQEVNQPQH
TRBJ1-1 | 11 | TRBV28 | few | . | ASLEAGYTEAF
TRBJ2-3 | 12 | TRBV11-2 | . | . | ASSLAGYTDTQY
TRBJ2-1 | 11 | TRBV29-1 | . | . | SVETGDLHEQF
TRBJ2-1 | 14 | TRBV6-5 | . | . | ASSYSMVISYNEQF
TRBJ2-2 | 12 | TRBV4-3 | few | TRBD1 | ASSGTGVTGELF
TRBJ2-7 | 12 | TRBV28 | . | . | ASSLGTPAYEQY
TRBJ2-7 | 13 | TRBV6-5 | . | TRBD2 | ASSEGLAGSYEQY
TRBJ2-7 | 11 | TRBV5-8 | . | TRBD1 | ASSLQGDYEQY
TRBJ2-7 | 12 | TRBV28 | . | . | ASSPGGDSYEQY
TRBJ2-1 | 15 | TRBV4-2 | . | . | ASSQVTGREGYNEQF
TRBJ2-1 | 12 | TRBV7-8 | medium-sized | . | ASSLDSSYNEQF
TRBJ2-7 | 13 | TRBV5-4 | once | TRBD1 | ASSAQPGQNYEQY
TRBJ1-5 | 13 | TRBV2 | . | . | ASSYREGSNQPQH
TRBJ1-2 | 13 | TRBV30 | . | . | AWSGRDAWTYGYT
TRBJ1-1 | 11 | TRBV5-4 | few | TRBD1 | ASSQQGGTEAF
TRBJ2-2 | 10 | TRBV30 | . | . | AWSYGVGELF
TRBJ2-5 | 13 | TRBV5-1 | few | . | ASSEGRSSWETQY
TRBJ2-7 | 12 | TRBV9 | . | . | ASSVEGGSYEQY
TRBJ2-5 | 11 | TRBV5-6 | . | . | ASSPGGYETQY
TRBJ1-1 | 11 | TRBV28 | . | . | ASRIKPNTEAF
TRBJ1-1 | 13 | TRBV5-8 | . | TRBD1 | ASSSRDRGHTEAF
TRBJ1-4 | 10 | TRBV30 | . | . | AWKSRTEKLF
TRBJ2-2 | 13 | TRBV19 | . | . | ASSITLGARGELF
TRBJ2-7 | 11 | TRBV27 | . | . | ASSLLPGDEQY
TRBJ1-5 | 13 | TRBV6-5 | . | TRBD1 | ASRATGIGGQPQH
TRBJ1-2 | 14 | TRBV28 | medium-sized | . | ASSLDPTDFNYGYT
TRBJ2-1 | 13 | TRBV29-1 | . | TRBD2 | SVAAGELTYNEQF
TRBJ2-7 | 11 | TRBV28 | . | . | ASSFGYSYEQY